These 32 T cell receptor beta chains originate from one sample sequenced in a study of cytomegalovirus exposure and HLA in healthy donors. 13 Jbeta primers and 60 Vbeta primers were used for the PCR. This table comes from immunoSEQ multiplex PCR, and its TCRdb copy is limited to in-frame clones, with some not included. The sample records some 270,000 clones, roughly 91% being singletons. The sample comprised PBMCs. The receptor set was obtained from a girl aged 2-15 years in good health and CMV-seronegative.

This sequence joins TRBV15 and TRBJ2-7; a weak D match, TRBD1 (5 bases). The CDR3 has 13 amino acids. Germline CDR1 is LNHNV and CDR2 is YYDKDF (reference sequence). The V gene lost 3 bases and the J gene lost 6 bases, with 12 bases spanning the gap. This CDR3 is CATSRVDRSEQYF. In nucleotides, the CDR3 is TGTGCCACCAGCAGGGTTGACAGAAGCGAGCAGTACTTC.

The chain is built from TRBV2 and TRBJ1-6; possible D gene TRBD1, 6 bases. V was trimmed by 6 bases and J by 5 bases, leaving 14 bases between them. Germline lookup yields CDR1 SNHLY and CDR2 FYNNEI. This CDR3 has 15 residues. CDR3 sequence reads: CASSPLGGNNSPLHF. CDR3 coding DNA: TGTGCCAGCAGCCCTTTAGGGGGTAATAATTCACCCCTCCACTTT.

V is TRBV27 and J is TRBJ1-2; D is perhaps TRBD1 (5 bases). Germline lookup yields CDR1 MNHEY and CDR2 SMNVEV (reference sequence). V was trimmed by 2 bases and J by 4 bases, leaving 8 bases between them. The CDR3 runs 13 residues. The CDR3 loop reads CASSLGAAYGYTF. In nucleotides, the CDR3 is TGTGCCAGCAGTTTAGGGGCAGCCTATGGCTACACCTTC.

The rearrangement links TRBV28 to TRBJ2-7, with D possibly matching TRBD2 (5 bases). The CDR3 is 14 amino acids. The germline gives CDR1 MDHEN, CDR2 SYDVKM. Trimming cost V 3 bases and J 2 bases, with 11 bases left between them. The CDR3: CASSLEVTTYEQYF. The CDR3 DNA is TGTGCCAGCAGTTTGGAGGTCACCACCTACGAGCAGTACTTC.

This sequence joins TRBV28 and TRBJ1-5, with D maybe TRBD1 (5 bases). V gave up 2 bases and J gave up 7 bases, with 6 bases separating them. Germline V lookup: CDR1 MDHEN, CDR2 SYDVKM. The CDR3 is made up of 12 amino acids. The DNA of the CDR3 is TGTGCCAGCAGTTTAAGGGGACAGCCCCAGCATTTT. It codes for CASSLRGQPQHF. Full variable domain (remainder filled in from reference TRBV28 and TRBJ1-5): DVKVTQSSRYLVKRTGEKVFLECVQDMDHENMFWYRQDPGLGLRLIYFSYDVKMKEKGDIPEGYSVSREKKERFSLILESASTNQTSMYLCASSLRGQPQHFGDGTRLSIL.

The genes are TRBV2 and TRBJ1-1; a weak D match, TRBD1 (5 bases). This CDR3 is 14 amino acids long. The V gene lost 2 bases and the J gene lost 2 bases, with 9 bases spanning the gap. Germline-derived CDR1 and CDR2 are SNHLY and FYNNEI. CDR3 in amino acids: CASSERQGNTEAFF. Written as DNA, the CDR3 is TGTGCCAGCAGTGAACGGCAGGGCAACACTGAAGCTTTCTTT.

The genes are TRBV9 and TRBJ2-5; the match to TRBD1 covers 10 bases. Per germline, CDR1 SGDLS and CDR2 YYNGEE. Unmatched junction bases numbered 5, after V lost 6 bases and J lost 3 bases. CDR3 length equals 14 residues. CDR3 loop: CASNPGTGEETQYF. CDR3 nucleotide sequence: TGTGCCAGCAACCCCGGGACAGGGGAAGAGACCCAGTACTTC. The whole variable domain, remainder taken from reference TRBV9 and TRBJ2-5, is DSGVTQTPKHLITATGQRVTLRCSPRSGDLSVYWYQQSLDQGLQFLIQYYNGEERAKGNILERFSAQQFPDLHSELNLSSLELGDSALYFCASNPGTGEETQYFGPGTRLLVL.

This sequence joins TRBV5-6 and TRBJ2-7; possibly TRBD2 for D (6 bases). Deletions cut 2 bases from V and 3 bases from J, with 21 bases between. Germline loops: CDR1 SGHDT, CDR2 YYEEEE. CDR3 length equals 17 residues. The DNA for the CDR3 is TGTGCCAGCAGCTTATGGATAGGGAGGCCGACCAACTACGAGCAGTACTTC. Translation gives CASSLWIGRPTNYEQYF. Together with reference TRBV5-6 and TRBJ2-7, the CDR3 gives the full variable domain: DAGVTQSPTHLIKTRGQQVTLRCSPKSGHDTVSWYQQALGQGPQFIFQYYEEEERQRGNFPDRFSGHQFPNYSSELNVNALLLGDSALYLCASSLWIGRPTNYEQYFGPGTRLTVT.

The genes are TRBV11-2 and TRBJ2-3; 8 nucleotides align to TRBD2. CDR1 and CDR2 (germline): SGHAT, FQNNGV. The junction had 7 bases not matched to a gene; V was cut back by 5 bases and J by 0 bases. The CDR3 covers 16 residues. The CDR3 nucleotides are TGTGCCAGCAGCCGAGGCGGGGGGCCTAGCACAGATACGCAGTATTTT. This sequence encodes CASSRGGGPSTDTQYF.

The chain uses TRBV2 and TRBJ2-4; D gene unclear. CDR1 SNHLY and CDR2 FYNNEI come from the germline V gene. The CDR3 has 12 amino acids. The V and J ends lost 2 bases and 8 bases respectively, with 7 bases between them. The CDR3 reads CASSEWRDIQYF. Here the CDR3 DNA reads TGTGCCAGCAGTGAATGGAGAGACATTCAGTACTTC.

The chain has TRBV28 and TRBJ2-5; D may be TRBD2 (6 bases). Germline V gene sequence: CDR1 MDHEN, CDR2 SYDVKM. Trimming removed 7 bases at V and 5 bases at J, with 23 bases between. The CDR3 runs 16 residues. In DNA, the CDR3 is TGTGCCAGCACCCCAGGAGGGCGGTCGATTTTGGAGACCCAGTACTTC. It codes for CASTPGGRSILETQYF. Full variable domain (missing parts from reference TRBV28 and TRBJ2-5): DVKVTQSSRYLVKRTGEKVFLECVQDMDHENMFWYRQDPGLGLRLIYFSYDVKMKEKGDIPEGYSVSREKKERFSLILESASTNQTSMYLCASTPGGRSILETQYFGPGTRLLVL.

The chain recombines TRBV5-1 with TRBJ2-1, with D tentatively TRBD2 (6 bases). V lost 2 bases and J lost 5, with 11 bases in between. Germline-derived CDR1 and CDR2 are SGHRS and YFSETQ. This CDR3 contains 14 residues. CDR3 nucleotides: TGCGCCAGCAGCTTTGGCGGGGCAGACAATGAGCAGTTCTTC. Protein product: CASSFGGADNEQFF.

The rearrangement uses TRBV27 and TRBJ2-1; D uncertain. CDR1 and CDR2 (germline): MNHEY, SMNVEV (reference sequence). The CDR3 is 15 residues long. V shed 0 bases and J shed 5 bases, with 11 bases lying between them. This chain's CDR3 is CASSLSLLSHNEQFF. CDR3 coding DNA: TGTGCCAGCAGTTTATCCCTGTTGTCCCACAATGAGCAGTTCTTC.

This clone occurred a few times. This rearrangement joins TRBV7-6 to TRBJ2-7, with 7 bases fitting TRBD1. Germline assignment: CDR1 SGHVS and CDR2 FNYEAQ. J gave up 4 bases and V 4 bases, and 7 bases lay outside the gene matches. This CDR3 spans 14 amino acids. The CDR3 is CASSSRQGPYEQYF. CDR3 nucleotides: TGTGCCAGCAGCTCTAGACAGGGCCCTTACGAGCAGTACTTC.

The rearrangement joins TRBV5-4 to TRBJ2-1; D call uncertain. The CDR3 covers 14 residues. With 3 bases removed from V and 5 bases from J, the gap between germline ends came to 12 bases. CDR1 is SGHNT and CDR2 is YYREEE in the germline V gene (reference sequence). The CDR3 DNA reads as TGTGCCAGCAGCTATCTTGGCCAAAACAATGAGCAGTTCTTC. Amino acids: CASSYLGQNNEQFF.

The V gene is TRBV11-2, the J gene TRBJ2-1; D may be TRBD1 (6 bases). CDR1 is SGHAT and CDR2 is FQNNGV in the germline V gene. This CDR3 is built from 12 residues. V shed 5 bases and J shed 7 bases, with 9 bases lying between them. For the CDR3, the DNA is TGTGCCAGCAGCCCGACAGGTAATGAGCAGTTCTTC. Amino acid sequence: CASSPTGNEQFF.

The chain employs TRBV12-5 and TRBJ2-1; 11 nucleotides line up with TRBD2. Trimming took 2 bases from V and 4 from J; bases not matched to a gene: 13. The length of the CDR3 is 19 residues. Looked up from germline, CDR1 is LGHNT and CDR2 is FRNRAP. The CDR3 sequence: CASGLPQGTSGLLYNEQFF. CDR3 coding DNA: TGTGCTAGTGGTTTGCCCCAGGGGACTAGCGGACTCCTTTACAATGAGCAGTTCTTC.

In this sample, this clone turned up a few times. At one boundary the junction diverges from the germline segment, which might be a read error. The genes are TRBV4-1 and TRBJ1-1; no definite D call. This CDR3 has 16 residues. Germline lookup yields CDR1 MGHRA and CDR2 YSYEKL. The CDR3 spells CASSQESVRVNTEAFF. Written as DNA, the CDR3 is TGTGCCAGCAGCCAAGAAAGCGTTCGGGTGAACACTGAAGCTTTCTTT.

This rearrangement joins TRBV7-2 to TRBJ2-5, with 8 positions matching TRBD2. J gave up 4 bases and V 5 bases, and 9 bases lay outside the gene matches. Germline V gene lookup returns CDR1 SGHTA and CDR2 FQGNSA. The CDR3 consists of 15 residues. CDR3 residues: CASSRAGTRIETQYF. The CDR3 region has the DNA TGTGCCAGCAGCCGCGCCGGGACTAGAATAGAGACCCAGTACTTC.

In DNA, the CDR3 is TGTGCCAGTAGCCAGGAGCGGGGTAGGGCAGATACGCAGTATTTT. This sequence encodes CASSQERGRADTQYF. The J gene is TRBJ2-3, the V gene TRBV19, with TRBD2 matching 7 bases. Germline-derived CDR1 and CDR2 are LNHDA and SQIVND (reference sequence). The V gene end was trimmed by 6 bases and the J gene end by 4 bases; junction bases not matched to a gene: 10. This CDR3 has 15 residues.

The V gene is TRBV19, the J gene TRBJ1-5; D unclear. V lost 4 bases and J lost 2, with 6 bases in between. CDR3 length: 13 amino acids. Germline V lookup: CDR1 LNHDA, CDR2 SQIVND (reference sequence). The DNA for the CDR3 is TGTGCCAGTAGTACACTTGGCAATCAGCCCCAGCATTTT. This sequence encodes CASSTLGNQPQHF.

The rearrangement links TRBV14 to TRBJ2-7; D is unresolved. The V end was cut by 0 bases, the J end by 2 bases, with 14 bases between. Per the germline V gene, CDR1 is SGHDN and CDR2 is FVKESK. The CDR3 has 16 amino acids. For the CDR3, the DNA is TGTGCCAGCAGCCAAGACCGCGGATCAAACCCCTACGAGCAGTACTTC. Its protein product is CASSQDRGSNPYEQYF.

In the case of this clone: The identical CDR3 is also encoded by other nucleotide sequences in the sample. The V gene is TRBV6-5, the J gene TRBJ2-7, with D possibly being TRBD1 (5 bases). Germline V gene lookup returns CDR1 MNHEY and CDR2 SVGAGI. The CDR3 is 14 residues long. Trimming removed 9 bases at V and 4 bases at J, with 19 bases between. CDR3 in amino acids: CASSPTGSLYEQYF. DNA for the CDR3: TGTGCCAGTAGCCCCACAGGTAGCCTTTACGAGCAGTACTTC.

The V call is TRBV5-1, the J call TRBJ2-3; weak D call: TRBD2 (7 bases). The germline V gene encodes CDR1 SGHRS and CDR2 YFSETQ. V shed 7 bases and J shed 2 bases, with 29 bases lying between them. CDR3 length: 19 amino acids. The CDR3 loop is CASANKGGWLRGATDTQYF. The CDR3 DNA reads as TGCGCCAGCGCTAACAAGGGGGGGTGGCTGCGAGGTGCCACAGATACGCAGTATTTT.

The CDR3 nucleotides read TGCAGCGTTGCTAGTGGAGTTAACTATGGCTACACCTTC. This translates into CSVASGVNYGYTF. The rearrangement joins TRBV29-1 to TRBJ1-2; D remains unclear. The V and J ends lost 4 bases and 1 base respectively, with 10 bases between them. Germline V gives CDR1 SQVTM, CDR2 ANQGSEA. This CDR3 has 13 amino acids.

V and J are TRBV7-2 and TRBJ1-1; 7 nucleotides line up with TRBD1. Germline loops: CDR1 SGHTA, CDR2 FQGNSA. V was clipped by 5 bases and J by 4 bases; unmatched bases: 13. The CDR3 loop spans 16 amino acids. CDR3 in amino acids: CASSRRQGSKVTEAFF. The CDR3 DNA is TGTGCCAGCAGCCGGAGACAGGGCAGTAAGGTCACTGAAGCTTTCTTT. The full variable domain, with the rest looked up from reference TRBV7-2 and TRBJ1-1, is GAGVSQSPSNKVTEKGKDVELRCDPISGHTALYWYRQSLGQGLEFLIYFQGNSAPDKSGLPSDRFSAERTGGSVSTLTIQRTQQEDSAVYLCASSRRQGSKVTEAFFGQGTRLTVV.

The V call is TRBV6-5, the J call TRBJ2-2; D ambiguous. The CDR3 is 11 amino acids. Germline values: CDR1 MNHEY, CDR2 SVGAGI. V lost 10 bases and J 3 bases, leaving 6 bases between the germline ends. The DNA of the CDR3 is TGTGCCACAACTCACACCGGGGAGCTGTTTTTT. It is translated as CATTHTGELFF.

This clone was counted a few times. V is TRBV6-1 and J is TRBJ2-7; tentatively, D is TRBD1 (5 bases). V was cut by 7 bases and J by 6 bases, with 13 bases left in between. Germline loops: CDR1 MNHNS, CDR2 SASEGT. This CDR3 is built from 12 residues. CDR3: CASTRGSGEQYF. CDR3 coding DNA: TGTGCCAGCACTAGGGGCTCCGGCGAGCAGTACTTC.

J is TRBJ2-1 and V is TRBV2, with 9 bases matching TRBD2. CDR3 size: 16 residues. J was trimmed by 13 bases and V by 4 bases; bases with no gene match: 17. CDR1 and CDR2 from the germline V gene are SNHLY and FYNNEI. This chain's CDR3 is CASSVRLSGGRQGQFF. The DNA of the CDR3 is TGTGCCAGCAGTGTTCGCCTTAGCGGGGGTCGCCAGGGACAGTTCTTC.

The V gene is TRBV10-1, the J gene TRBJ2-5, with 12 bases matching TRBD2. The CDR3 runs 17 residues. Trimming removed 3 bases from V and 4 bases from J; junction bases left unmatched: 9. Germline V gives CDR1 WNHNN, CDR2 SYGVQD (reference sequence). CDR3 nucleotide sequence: TGCGCCAGCAGTGAAACTAGCGGGGGGCTTAATGGAGAGACCCAGTACTTC. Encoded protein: CASSETSGGLNGETQYF.

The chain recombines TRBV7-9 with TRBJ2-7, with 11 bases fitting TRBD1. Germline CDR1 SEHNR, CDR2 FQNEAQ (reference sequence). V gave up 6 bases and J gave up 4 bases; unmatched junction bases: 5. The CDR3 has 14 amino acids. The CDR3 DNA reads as TGTGCCAGCAGTCCCGGGACAGGGGGATACGAGCAGTACTTC. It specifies CASSPGTGGYEQYF.

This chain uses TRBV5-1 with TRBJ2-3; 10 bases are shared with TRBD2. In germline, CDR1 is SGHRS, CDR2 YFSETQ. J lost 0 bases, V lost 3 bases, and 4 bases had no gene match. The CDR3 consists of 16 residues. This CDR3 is CASSWVLAGSTDTQYF. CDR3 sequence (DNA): TGCGCCAGCAGCTGGGTACTAGCGGGGAGCACAGATACGCAGTATTTT.